This T cell receptor beta chain originates from a study of spatial heterogeneity in lung cancer. Study in general: Detection of beta-chain sequences consistently exceeded that of alpha-chain sequences. Whole-study results and caveats: At tumor resection, ubiquitous expanded TCRs were detected in blood more often than later.

The germline CDR1 and CDR2 sequences are SGHAT and FQNNGV. This CDR3 is built from 15 residues. V gave up 0 bases and J gave up 2 bases; unmatched junction bases: 0. A distinct unique molecular identifier was carried by each TCR cDNA molecule. TCRdb analysed the 5' RACE reads with MiXCR anew, one entry per CDR3 protein. The profile shows tens of thousands of distinct CDR3 sequences, under 25% of them singletons. This clonotype was found a few times. Antigen unknown. The sample's time point: sample taken at primary tumor resection. Unsorted whole RNA samples from tumor, nontumor lung or frozen PBMC were sequenced. There were 72 donors, all of them untreated patients with early-stage non-small cell lung cancer.

The chain uses TRBV11-2 and TRBJ2-1; 8 bases are shared with TRBD2. The clonotype was recovered from a male donor with early-stage non-small cell lung cancer. Sequenced material: PBMCs, taken at surgery. CDR3 in amino acids: CASSLDSGAYNEQFF. The CDR3, as DNA: TGTGCCAGCAGCTTAGATAGCGGGGCCTACAATGAGCAGTTCTTC.